This T cell receptor beta chain was sequenced for a study of T cells in Graves' hyperthyroidism and ophthalmopathy. Study observations and caveats: Clonotypes that were expanded in thyroid above 0.001 mostly appeared in blood too. Ophthalmopathy was predicted by the model a median of roughly 6.6 months ahead of onset.

Each ophthalmopathy patient scored at least 3 on the Clinical Activity Score and at least 4 on NOSPECS grade, with duration under 3 months. The CDR3 extends over 14 amino acids. V lost 8 bases and J lost 5; bases outside the gene matches: 6. Per germline, CDR1 GTSNPN and CDR2 SVGIG (reference sequence). Researchers amplified the TCR beta CDR3 regions from RNA transcripts. Primed by the HTBI set, a first-round RT-PCR was run on the TCR CDR3. TCRdb called the multiplex PCR reads again in MiXCR, with one record for every CDR3 protein. This sample carries fewer than 700,000 distinct CDR3 sequences, under 20% of them seen once, and the ten largest clones take roughly 15%. Of note for this clonotype: Its matching antigen is unknown.

The chain joins TRBV30 to TRBJ2-1, with TRBD2 identical over 13 bases. This sequence was found in a woman aged 18-29 years with Graves' ophthalmopathy. The sample was blood. CDR3 amino acids: CASKGLAGHNEQFF. CDR3 nucleotide sequence: TGTGCCAGTAAGGGACTAGCGGGACACAATGAGCAGTTCTTC. Variable domain in full (rest from reference TRBV30 and TRBJ2-1): SQTIHQWPATLVQPVGSPLSLECTVEGTSNPNLYWYRQAAGRGLQLLFYSVGIGQISSEVPQNLSASRPQDRQFILSSKKLLLSDSGFYLCASKGLAGHNEQFFGPGTRLTVL.